Listed below are T cell receptor beta chains from one sample, sequenced in a study of T cell repertoires in cytomegalovirus infection. MiXCR was run by TCRdb on the reads, yielding one entry per CDR3 protein. Found here are roughly 250,000 distinct CDR3 sequences, under 25% of them singletons; the top ten hold 15% to 20%. Sequencing used CD8+ T cells from PBMCs. The receptors were sampled from a human donor in good health (CMV status not recorded). Some clones in this sample may be carry-over from other donors' samples. Both conserved end residues are part of each CDR3. The D gene is left open where the match is weak. Part of the rows lack a size; the others show once, few, many or a class for expanded clones.

>NA|TRBV2|TRBJ1-6|few
CASRRTGSNSPLHF
TGTGCCAGCCGTCGGACGGGTTCTAATTCACCCCTCCACTTT
>NA|TRBV6-6|TRBJ2-1|few
CASSYPTRDWGGDYNEQFF
TGTGCCAGCAGTTACCCCACGAGGGATTGGGGGGGCGATTACAATGAGCAGTTCTTC
>NA|TRBV6-2/TRBV6-3|TRBJ2-5|few
CASSSLTASVPSLGETQYF
TGTGCCAGCAGTTCCCTGACTGCTAGCGTACCCTCCCTGGGAGAGACCCAGTACTTC
>NA|TRBV20-1|TRBJ1-5|NA
CSASEGGQPQHF
TGCAGTGCTAGCGAGGGCGGTCAGCCCCAGCATTTT
>NA|TRBV12-3/TRBV12-4|TRBJ1-2|NA
CASSFPGPYGYTF
TGTGCCAGCAGTTTCCCAGGGCCCTATGGCTACACCTTC
>TRBD1|TRBV6-5|TRBJ2-5|many
CASSSGQQETQYF
TGTGCCAGCAGCTCGGGACAGCAAGAGACCCAGTACTTC
>TRBD1|TRBV12-3/TRBV12-4|TRBJ2-7|few
CASSSPGQGHYEQYF
TGTGCCAGCAGTAGTCCGGGACAGGGGCACTACGAGCAGTACTTC
>TRBD1|TRBV11-2|TRBJ2-7|NA
CASSIVSTDRGSAYEQYF
TGTGCCAGCAGCATCGTGTCTACCGACAGGGGAAGCGCCTACGAGCAGTACTTC
>NA|TRBV14|TRBJ2-1|few
CASSQGAGPYYNEQFF
TGTGCCAGCAGCCAAGGAGCAGGTCCCTACTACAATGAGCAGTTCTTC
>NA|TRBV18|TRBJ1-5|NA
CASSEGTQRGQPQHF
TGTGCCAGCTCAGAAGGGACCCAACGAGGTCAGCCCCAGCATTTT
>NA|TRBV7-2|TRBJ2-5|NA
CASSDGPFQETQYF
TGTGCCAGCAGCGACGGCCCCTTCCAAGAGACCCAGTACTTC
>TRBD2|TRBV20-1|TRBJ2-1|few
CSARAGTSGGPWWGEQFF
TGCAGTGCTAGGGCCGGGACTAGCGGGGGCCCGTGGTGGGGCGAGCAGTTCTTC
>TRBD1|TRBV2|TRBJ1-2|NA
CASSLTGDGGYTF
TGTGCCAGCAGCCTGACAGGGGATGGTGGCTACACCTTC
>NA|TRBV5-6|TRBJ2-7|NA
CASSLAGPGEQYF
TGTGCCAGCAGCTTGGCAGGGCCAGGCGAGCAGTACTTC
>TRBD2|TRBV7-3|TRBJ2-3|few
CASSPRGGGSHTQYF
TGTGCCAGCAGCCCTAGAGGCGGGGGGTCCCATACGCAGTATTTT
>TRBD1|TRBV28|TRBJ1-6|many
CASSLGGTGSSPLHF
TGTGCCAGCAGTTTAGGAGGGACAGGGTCTTCACCCCTCCACTTT
>NA|TRBV2|TRBJ1-1|many
CASSTNTEAFF
TGTGCCAGCAGCACCAACACTGAAGCTTTCTTT
>TRBD2|TRBV6-4|TRBJ2-1|many
CASSETSGGGNNEQFF
TGTGCCAGCAGTGAGACTAGCGGGGGGGGAAACAATGAGCAGTTCTTC
>NA|TRBV7-9|TRBJ1-1|NA
CASSPAPGTTNTEAFF
TGTGCCAGCAGCCCCGCCCCCGGGACAACCAACACTGAAGCTTTCTTT
>NA|TRBV2|TRBJ1-2|NA
CASNTGQEGYTF
TGTGCCAGCAATACGGGCCAGGAGGGCTACACCTTC
>TRBD1|TRBV29-1|TRBJ1-2|NA
CSVVGQGIGGYTF
TGCAGCGTCGTGGGACAGGGGATCGGTGGCTACACCTTC
>TRBD2|TRBV20-1|TRBJ2-7|NA
CSARDRGGGRFEQYF
TGCAGTGCTAGAGATCGCGGCGGGGGGAGGTTCGAGCAGTACTTC
>NA|TRBV7-2|TRBJ1-2|many
CASHGANYGYTF
TGTGCCAGCCACGGGGCTAACTATGGCTACACCTTC
>NA|TRBV7-6|TRBJ2-7|few
CASSAFARDLGEQYF
TGTGCCAGCAGCGCCTTCGCACGGGATCTCGGGGAGCAGTACTTC
>TRBD1|TRBV6-1|TRBJ2-1|NA
CASGRQGSYNEQFF
TGTGCCAGCGGACGACAGGGCTCCTACAATGAGCAGTTCTTC
>TRBD2|TRBV4-2|TRBJ2-3|NA
CASSPRGGGIDTQYF
TGTGCCAGCAGCCCCCGGGGGGGCGGAATAGATACGCAGTATTTT
>NA|TRBV2|TRBJ1-5|NA
CASRRQEDGSNQPQHF
TGTGCCAGCAGGAGGCAGGAAGACGGTAGCAATCAGCCCCAGCATTTT
>TRBD1|TRBV7-8|TRBJ1-2|many
CASSLRGTGALYGYTF
TGTGCCAGCAGCTTACGGGGGACAGGGGCCTTATATGGCTACACCTTC
>TRBD1|TRBV7-3|TRBJ2-3|few
CASSSTGGDEDTQYF
TGTGCCAGCAGCTCCACAGGGGGCGACGAAGATACGCAGTATTTT
>NA|TRBV6-5|TRBJ2-1|few
CASSYLGRGDHEQFF
TGTGCCAGCAGTTACTTAGGCAGGGGGGATCATGAGCAGTTCTTC
>TRBD1|TRBV7-3|TRBJ1-4|few
CASSFDRVGEKLFF
TGTGCCAGCAGCTTCGACAGGGTGGGCGAAAAACTGTTTTTT
>TRBD2|TRBV7-8|TRBJ2-1|many
CASSLVAGRGPEGTGSYNEQFF
TGTGCCAGCAGCTTAGTTGCGGGGAGGGGACCCGAGGGGACGGGGTCCTACAATGAGCAGTTCTTC
>NA|TRBV18|TRBJ2-3|NA
CASSPQVTDTQYF
TGTGCCAGCTCACCACAGGTCACAGATACGCAGTATTTT
>NA|TRBV25-1|TRBJ1-4|few
CASSPPRGVTNEKLFF
TGTGCCAGCAGTCCCCCACGTGGGGTAACTAATGAAAAACTGTTTTTT
>TRBD1|TRBV2|TRBJ2-1|few
CASTDGDSFDEQFF
TGTGCCAGCACCGACGGGGACAGTTTCGATGAGCAGTTCTTC
>NA|TRBV6-5|TRBJ2-2|many
CASSYLAGNTGELFF
TGTGCCAGCAGTTACTTGGCAGGCAACACCGGGGAGCTGTTTTTT
>NA|TRBV25-1|TRBJ1-1|many
CASSPPRADTEAFF
TGTGCCAGCAGCCCACCCCGGGCTGACACTGAAGCTTTCTTT
>NA|TRBV12-3/TRBV12-4|TRBJ1-1|many
CASSLGTGTEAFF
TGTGCCAGCAGTTTAGGGACGGGGACTGAAGCTTTCTTT
>NA|TRBV7-8|TRBJ1-1|many
CASSLAAGGGPEAFF
TGTGCCAGCAGCTTAGCGGCGGGGGGGGGGCCTGAAGCTTTCTTT
>NA|TRBV20-1|TRBJ2-7|few
CSAREWAGDEQYF
TGCAGTGCTAGAGAATGGGCAGGGGATGAGCAGTACTTC
>NA|TRBV4-1|TRBJ2-1|few
CASSQPGNLNEQFF
TGCGCCAGCAGCCAACCCGGGAACCTGAATGAGCAGTTCTTC
>NA|TRBV20-1|TRBJ1-1|NA
CSARGRQNTEAFF
TGCAGTGCTAGAGGGAGACAGAACACTGAAGCTTTCTTT
>TRBD2|TRBV20-1|TRBJ2-3|few
CSASILAGEQTITDTQYF
TGCAGTGCTAGTATCCTAGCGGGCGAGCAAACAATCACAGATACGCAGTATTTT
>NA|TRBV7-9|TRBJ2-7|NA
CASSSGPLGQYF
TGTGCCAGCAGCTCAGGACCCCTCGGGCAGTACTTC
>TRBD1|TRBV19|TRBJ1-5|few
CASLGQGYYSNQPQHF
TGTGCCAGCCTGGGACAGGGGTATTATAGCAATCAGCCCCAGCATTTT
>TRBD2|TRBV2|TRBJ2-1|once
CASSESGGPPYNEQFF
TGTGCCAGCAGTGAATCGGGGGGGCCACCCTACAATGAGCAGTTCTTC
>TRBD2|TRBV9|TRBJ2-7|NA
CASSVSGGPNDEQYF
TGTGCCAGCAGCGTCAGCGGGGGCCCCAATGATGAGCAGTACTTC
>NA|TRBV28|TRBJ1-1|many
CASTPWGSEAFF
TGTGCCAGCACTCCCTGGGGGTCTGAAGCTTTCTTT
>NA|TRBV12-3/TRBV12-4|TRBJ1-1|many
CASSLAPPDRYTEAFF
TGTGCCAGCAGTTTAGCGCCACCCGACAGATACACTGAAGCTTTCTTT
>TRBD2|TRBV7-3|TRBJ2-3|NA
CASSVTSGMSTDTQYF
TGTGCCAGCAGCGTTACTAGCGGGATGAGCACAGATACGCAGTATTTT
>TRBD1|TRBV29-1|TRBJ2-2|NA
CSVEQTGLGTGELFF
TGCAGCGTTGAACAGACAGGGCTTGGCACCGGGGAGCTGTTTTTT
>NA|TRBV13|TRBJ1-1|NA
CASSRQGSTEAFF
TGTGCCAGCAGCCGACAAGGGTCCACTGAAGCTTTCTTT
>NA|TRBV15|TRBJ1-3|few
CATSRDRGQSGNTIYF
TGTGCCACCAGCAGAGATAGGGGACAATCTGGAAACACCATATATTTT
>NA|TRBV7-9|TRBJ2-7|NA
CASRAIGAAEQYF
TGTGCCAGCAGGGCGATCGGGGCAGCGGAGCAGTACTTC
>NA|TRBV25-1|TRBJ1-1|NA
CASSESVNTEAFF
TGTGCCAGCAGTGAATCTGTGAACACTGAAGCTTTCTTT